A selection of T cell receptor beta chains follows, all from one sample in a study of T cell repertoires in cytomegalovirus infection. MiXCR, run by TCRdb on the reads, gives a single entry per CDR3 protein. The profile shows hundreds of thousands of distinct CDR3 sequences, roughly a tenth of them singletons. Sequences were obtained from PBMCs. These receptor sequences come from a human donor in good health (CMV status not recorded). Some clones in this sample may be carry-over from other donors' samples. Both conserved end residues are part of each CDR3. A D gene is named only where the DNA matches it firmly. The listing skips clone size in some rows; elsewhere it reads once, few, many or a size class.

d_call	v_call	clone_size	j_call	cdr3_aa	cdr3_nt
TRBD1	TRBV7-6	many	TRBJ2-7	CASSLAPGQGSAEQYF	TGTGCCAGCAGCTTAGCGCCGGGACAGGGGTCCGCCGAGCAGTACTTC
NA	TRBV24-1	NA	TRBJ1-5	CATGQNSNQPQHF	TGTGCCACCGGACAGAATAGCAATCAGCCCCAGCATTTT
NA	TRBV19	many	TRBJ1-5	CASSTTANSNQPQHF	TGTGCCAGTAGTACAACAGCAAATAGCAATCAGCCCCAGCATTTT
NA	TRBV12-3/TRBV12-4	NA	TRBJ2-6	CASSWGPGANVLTF	TGTGCCAGCAGTTGGGGACCCGGGGCCAACGTCCTGACTTTC
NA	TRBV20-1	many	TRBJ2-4	CSANRESKNIQYF	TGCAGTGCCAACAGGGAAAGCAAAAACATTCAGTACTTC
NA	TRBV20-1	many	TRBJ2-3	CSARPGAADTQYF	TGCAGTGCTAGACCCGGGGCAGCAGATACGCAGTATTTT
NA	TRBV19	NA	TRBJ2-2	CASSGRTATGELFF	TGTGCCAGTAGTGGGCGAACGGCCACCGGGGAGCTGTTTTTT
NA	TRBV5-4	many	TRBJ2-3	CASSSFSSRWGTQYF	TGTGCCAGCAGCTCATTCTCGTCACGTTGGGGTACGCAGTATTTT
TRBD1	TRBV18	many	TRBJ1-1	CASSPQTGAGTEAFF	TGTGCCAGCTCACCACAGACAGGGGCAGGCACTGAAGCTTTCTTT
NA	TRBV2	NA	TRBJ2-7	CASSTTYEQYF	TGTGCCAGCAGTACTACCTACGAGCAGTACTTC